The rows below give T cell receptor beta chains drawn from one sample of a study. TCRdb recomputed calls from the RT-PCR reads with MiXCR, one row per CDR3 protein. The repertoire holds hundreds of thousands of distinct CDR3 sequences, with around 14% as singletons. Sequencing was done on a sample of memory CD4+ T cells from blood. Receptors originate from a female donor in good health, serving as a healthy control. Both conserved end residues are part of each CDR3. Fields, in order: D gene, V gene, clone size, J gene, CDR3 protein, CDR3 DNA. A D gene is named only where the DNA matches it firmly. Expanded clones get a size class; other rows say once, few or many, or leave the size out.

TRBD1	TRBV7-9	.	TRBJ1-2	CASSAWDREEYGYTF	TGTGCCAGCAGCGCCTGGGACAGGGAGGAATATGGCTACACCTTC
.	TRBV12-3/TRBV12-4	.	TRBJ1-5	CASSFSQGRNQPQHF	TGTGCCAGCAGTTTTTCGCAGGGGCGCAATCAGCCCCAGCATTTT
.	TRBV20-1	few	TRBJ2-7	CSASRLDVYEQYF	TGCAGTGCTAGTCGATTGGACGTCTACGAGCAGTACTTC
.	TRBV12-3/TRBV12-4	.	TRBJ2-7	CASSDYDNGDGGYGQYF	TGTGCCAGCAGCGACTATGACAACGGGGACGGCGGGTACGGGCAGTACTTC
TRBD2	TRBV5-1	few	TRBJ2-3	CASSQGLAGAGPDTQYF	TGCGCCAGCAGCCAGGGACTAGCGGGCGCGGGCCCAGATACGCAGTATTTT
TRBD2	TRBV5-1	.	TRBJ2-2	CASSLAGARTGELFF	TGCGCCAGCAGCTTAGCGGGAGCGCGCACCGGGGAGCTGTTTTTT
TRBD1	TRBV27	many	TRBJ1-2	CASSPGTGGAARGYTF	TGTGCCAGCAGTCCCGGGACAGGGGGCGCGGCGAGGGGCTACACCTTC
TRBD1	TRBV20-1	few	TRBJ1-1	CSAPGQPNTEAFF	TGCAGTGCCCCGGGACAGCCGAACACTGAAGCTTTCTTT
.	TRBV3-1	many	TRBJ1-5	CASSTYPNQPQHF	TGTGCCAGCAGCACTTACCCTAATCAGCCCCAGCATTTT
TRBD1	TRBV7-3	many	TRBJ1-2	CASSSGQAIPYTF	TGTGCCAGCAGCTCGGGACAGGCGATCCCCTACACCTTC
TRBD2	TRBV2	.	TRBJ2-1	CASLLGLAGGEQFF	TGTGCCAGTCTTTTGGGACTAGCGGGAGGTGAGCAGTTCTTC
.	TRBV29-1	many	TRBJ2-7	CSVQDGSSYEQYF	TGCAGCGTTCAAGACGGTAGCTCCTACGAGCAGTACTTC
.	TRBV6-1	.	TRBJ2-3	CASSEDGRRTDTQYF	TGTGCCAGCAGTGAAGATGGGCGTCGCACAGATACGCAGTATTTT
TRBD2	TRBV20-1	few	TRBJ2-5	CSANGGGFEETQYF	TGCAGTGCCAACGGGGGGGGATTCGAAGAGACCCAGTACTTC
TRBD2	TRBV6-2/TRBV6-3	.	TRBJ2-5	CASSYWTSETQYF	TGTGCCAGCAGTTACTGGACTAGTGAGACCCAGTACTTC
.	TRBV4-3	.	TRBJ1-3	CASSQVRVQGSSGNTIYF	TGCGCCAGCAGCCAAGTCCGGGTTCAAGGGAGCTCTGGAAACACCATATATTTT
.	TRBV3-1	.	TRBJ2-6	CASSQRGSKSGANVLTF	TGTGCCAGCAGCCAGAGGGGGTCAAAATCTGGGGCCAACGTCCTGACTTTC
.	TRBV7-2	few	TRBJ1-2	CETGAMNYGYTF	TGTGAGACCGGGGCGATGAACTATGGCTACACCTTC